Below, 25 T cell receptor beta chains from the same sample are listed, as sequenced in a study of memory CD8 T cells in hepatitis C reinfection. As for time point: late/post reinfection, 12 to 24 weeks after detection. No in vitro expansion preceded TCR sequencing of the sorted cells. Clones were read by immunoSEQ multiplex PCR, and TCRdb kept only the in-frame ones, dropping some. The data hold some 44,000 clones, with nearly 90% observed a single time. The sample comprised naive CD8+ T cells sorted from blood. These receptors were taken from a young man with hepatitis C virus infection.

The chain joins TRBV5-4 to TRBJ2-7, with 10 bases that match TRBD2. The V segment lost 4 bases and the J segment 3 bases; nucleotides outside the gene matches: 4. The CDR3 is 14 residues long. Germline V gives CDR1 SGHNT, CDR2 YYREEE (reference sequence). The CDR3 reads CASSASGRDYEQYF. In DNA form, the CDR3 reads TGTGCCAGCAGCGCTAGCGGGAGAGACTACGAGCAGTACTTC.

This chain uses TRBV4-3 with TRBJ2-1, with TRBD1 as a possible D gene (6 bases). Trimming stripped 4 bases from V and 1 base from J, with 11 bases between. There are 15 residues in the CDR3. Germline V gene lookup returns CDR1 LGHNA and CDR2 YSLEER. CDR3 sequence reads: CASSPDSSSYNEQFF. In DNA, the CDR3 is TGCGCCAGCAGCCCGGACAGTTCGTCCTACAATGAGCAGTTCTTC.

This clone was counted only a few times. This CDR3 is CASSHPGQIQETQYF. The CDR3 DNA sequence: TGCGCCAGCAGCCACCCGGGACAGATTCAAGAGACCCAGTACTTC. V gene TRBV4-1 combines with J gene TRBJ2-5, with 7 bases identical to TRBD1. Germline V gene sequence: CDR1 MGHRA, CDR2 YSYEKL. Germline trimming cut 3 bases from V and 2 bases from J; bases unmatched to any gene: 6. The CDR3 sequence is 15 residues long.

This chain joins TRBV2 and TRBJ2-3; 16 positions agree with TRBD2. V dropped 6 bases and J dropped 3; count of bases not matched to a gene: 6. The CDR3 contains 17 residues. Germline CDR1 is SNHLY and CDR2 is FYNNEI. CDR3 amino acids: CASRPGTSGGATDTQYF. The CDR3 nucleotides are TGTGCCAGCAGGCCCGGGACTAGCGGGGGGGCTACAGATACGCAGTATTTT.

This clone was observed a handful of times. V and J are TRBV6-6 and TRBJ2-3, with 7 bases identical to TRBD2. The CDR3 is 14 amino acids. Germline lookup yields CDR1 MNHNY and CDR2 SVGAGI (reference sequence). The V segment lost 0 bases and the J segment 5 bases; nucleotides outside the gene matches: 2. CDR3 sequence reads: CASSYSTGGDTQYF. As DNA, the CDR3 is TGTGCCAGCAGTTACTCGACGGGGGGAGATACGCAGTATTTT.

This rearrangement joins TRBV28 to TRBJ1-1; D gene unclear. Trimming cost V 2 bases and J 6 bases, with 10 bases left between them. Germline CDR1 is MDHEN and CDR2 is SYDVKM. CDR3 size: 13 residues. Written as DNA, the CDR3 is TGTGCCAGCAGTTTACCCCCGGCGGCTGAAGCTTTCTTT. Protein: CASSLPPAAEAFF.

The genes are TRBV7-9 and TRBJ2-1; 7 positions agree with TRBD2. This CDR3 has 12 amino acids. V was pared by 6 bases and J by 6 bases, with 2 bases of the junction left unmatched. Germline assignment: CDR1 SEHNR and CDR2 FQNEAQ (reference sequence). As DNA, the CDR3 is TGTGCCAGCAGTTGGACTAGCAATGAGCAGTTCTTC. This encodes CASSWTSNEQFF.

The chain employs TRBV9 and TRBJ1-1, with D tentatively TRBD1 (5 bases). Germline V gene lookup returns CDR1 SGDLS and CDR2 YYNGEE. Trimming pared 3 bases from V and 7 bases from J, leaving 13 bases between. This CDR3 is 13 amino acids long. The CDR3 reads CASSATTTVEAFF. The CDR3, as DNA: TGTGCCAGCAGCGCGACAACGACAGTTGAAGCTTTCTTT.

The rearrangement links TRBV7-6 to TRBJ2-5, with 8 bases matching TRBD2. V dropped 7 bases and J dropped 5; count of bases not matched to a gene: 6. Germline-derived CDR1 and CDR2 are SGHVS and FNYEAQ. The CDR3 has 13 amino acids. The CDR3 is CASTRGGVETQYF. The CDR3 DNA sequence: TGTGCCAGCACCCGGGGGGGGGTGGAGACCCAGTACTTC.

V and J are TRBV14 and TRBJ2-2; a possible D gene is TRBD2 (5 bases). This CDR3 contains 15 residues. V lost 0 bases, J lost 4 bases, and 9 bases lay in between. Germline CDR1 is SGHDN and CDR2 is FVKESK. CDR3 sequence: CASSQERVSTGELFF. In DNA, the CDR3 is TGTGCCAGCAGCCAAGAGAGGGTTAGCACCGGGGAGCTGTTTTTT.

The chain is built from TRBV5-1 and TRBJ2-5; TRBD1 agrees at 8 bases. Germline V gene lookup returns CDR1 SGHRS and CDR2 YFSETQ. This CDR3 has 14 amino acids. Trimming at V came to 4 bases and at J to 5 bases, leaving 7 bases not matched to a gene. The CDR3 sequence is CASSLQGAWETQYF. CDR3 bases: TGCGCCAGCAGCCTCCAGGGGGCTTGGGAGACCCAGTACTTC.

The gene calls are TRBV13 and TRBJ2-1, with 12 bases lining up with TRBD2. Germline-derived CDR1 and CDR2 are PRHDT and FYEKMQ (reference sequence). With 3 bases clipped from V and 4 bases from J, the junction kept 10 bases outside the gene matches. CDR3 size: 18 residues. The CDR3 region is CASSFSSGRAQFYNEQFF. CDR3 nucleotides: TGTGCCAGCAGCTTCTCTAGCGGGAGGGCCCAGTTTTACAATGAGCAGTTCTTC.

The CDR3 loop is CASSRRQEYNQPQHF. CDR3 nucleotide sequence: TGTGCCAGCAGCCGGAGACAGGAATACAATCAGCCCCAGCATTTT. The gene calls are TRBV5-6 and TRBJ1-5, with D maybe TRBD1 (6 bases). Germline CDR1 reads SGHDT; CDR2 reads YYEEEE. V was trimmed by 4 bases and J by 3 bases, leaving 14 bases between them. The CDR3 loop spans 15 amino acids.

The chain uses TRBV28 and TRBJ2-7; 13 nucleotides line up with TRBD2. The germline gives CDR1 MDHEN, CDR2 SYDVKM. This CDR3 comprises 15 residues. Losses at the gene ends were 4 bases for V and 4 bases for J; bases not matched to a gene: 4. The CDR3: CASSWTSGSPYEQYF. In DNA form, the CDR3 reads TGTGCCAGCAGTTGGACTAGCGGGAGCCCATACGAGCAGTACTTC.

The rearrangement links TRBV27 to TRBJ2-1; the D is unclear. CDR1 MNHEY and CDR2 SMNVEV come from the germline V gene (reference sequence). The V end lost 3 bases, the J end lost 4 bases, and 19 bases lay between the germline ends. The CDR3 sequence is 17 residues long. The CDR3 sequence: CASSFYGPSGFYNEQFF. The CDR3 region has the DNA TGTGCCAGCAGTTTTTATGGCCCCTCCGGGTTTTACAATGAGCAGTTCTTC.

This sequence joins TRBV27 and TRBJ1-1; D gene uncertain. The germline V gene has CDR1 MNHEY and CDR2 SMNVEV (reference sequence). This CDR3 is built from 13 residues. Trimming removed 2 bases at V and 10 bases at J, with 14 bases between. CDR3 nucleotides: TGTGCCAGCAGTTTAAAGGAAGGAGGGAGAGCTTTCTTT. Its translation: CASSLKEGGRAFF.

V and J are TRBV12-1 and TRBJ2-4; the DNA was not used to check the table's D call, TRBD1. TRBV12-1 is a recognized pseudogene. The CDR3 has 16 residues. In DNA form, the CDR3 reads TGTGCCAGCAGTGCGCCTCAGGTATCGCCAGAAAACATTCAGTACTTC. This encodes CASSAPQVSPENIQYF.

The rearrangement uses TRBV13 and TRBJ2-5; D is unclear. The CDR3 spans 15 residues. Trimming pared 2 bases from V and 0 bases from J, leaving 10 bases between. The germline CDR1 and CDR2 sequences are PRHDT and FYEKMQ (reference sequence). This CDR3 is CASSLTNQNQETQYF. The CDR3 coding sequence is TGTGCCAGCAGCTTAACAAATCAGAACCAAGAGACCCAGTACTTC.

This clone was detected only once. One end of the junction fails to match germline, which may point to a read error. The V and J genes are TRBV7-7 and TRBJ2-1; 7 bases align to TRBD2. This CDR3 has 14 residues. Germline assignment: CDR1 SSHAT and CDR2 FNYEAQ (reference sequence). CDR3 nucleotide sequence: TGTGCTAGCAGCCCCTCGCGGGGGTACAATGAGCAGTTCTTC. Protein sequence: CASSPSRGYNEQFF.

In this sample, this clone turned up once. The chain carries TRBV9 and TRBJ2-7; D is perhaps TRBD1 (7 bases). V dropped 4 bases and J dropped 5 bases, with 19 bases sitting between them. The germline gives CDR1 SGDLS, CDR2 YYNGEE. The CDR3 runs to 15 residues. The CDR3 DNA is TGTGCCAGCAGCCCAGGGGGGACCCTAACCAACGAGCAGTACTTC. It is translated as CASSPGGTLTNEQYF.

The chain links TRBV18 to TRBJ2-3; D is perhaps TRBD1 (5 bases). With 2 bases removed from V and 1 base from J, the gap between germline ends came to 16 bases. The CDR3 loop spans 17 amino acids. Germline lookup yields CDR1 KGHSH and CDR2 LQKENI. The CDR3: CASSPAVAIGGTDTQYF. The CDR3 DNA sequence: TGTGCCAGCTCACCAGCGGTAGCCATAGGGGGCACAGATACGCAGTATTTT.

The genes are TRBV25-1 and TRBJ2-1, with a tentative D call TRBD2 (5 bases). The CDR3 has 16 residues. V was clipped by 3 bases and J by 4 bases, with 16 bases between them. CDR1 and CDR2 from the germline V gene are MGHDK and SYGVNS. Here the CDR3 reads CASSDRSGRRYNEQFF. The DNA for the CDR3 is TGTGCCAGCAGTGATCGGAGCGGAAGAAGGTACAATGAGCAGTTCTTC.

The CDR3 region has the DNA TGTGCCAGCAGCTTACCCGGATTCGGGTATGGCTACACCTTC. Its protein is CASSLPGFGYGYTF. The chain combines TRBV7-9 with TRBJ1-2; D is unclear. The CDR3 sequence is 14 residues long. V was trimmed by 2 bases and J by 5 bases, leaving 12 bases between them. The germline V gene encodes CDR1 SEHNR and CDR2 FQNEAQ (reference sequence).

This sequence joins TRBV4-1 and TRBJ2-3; perhaps TRBD2 as D (6 bases). Per the germline V gene, CDR1 is MGHRA and CDR2 is YSYEKL. This CDR3 is built from 15 residues. V shed 1 base and J shed 1 base, with 9 bases lying between them. The CDR3 DNA is TGCGCCAGCAGCCAAGTGTGGGGGGGCACAGATACGCAGTATTTT. This codes for CASSQVWGGTDTQYF.

Worth noting for this clone: One end of the junction varies from germline; a read error may be responsible. The rearrangement joins TRBV11-2 to TRBJ2-7; D is possibly TRBD1 (6 bases). The CDR3 spans 15 residues. Germline V lookup: CDR1 SGHAT, CDR2 FQNNGV. CDR3 DNA: TGTGCCAGCAGCTTAGTTTTGGGGGCTACCTACGGGCAGTACTTC. It yields the protein CASSLVLGATYGQYF.